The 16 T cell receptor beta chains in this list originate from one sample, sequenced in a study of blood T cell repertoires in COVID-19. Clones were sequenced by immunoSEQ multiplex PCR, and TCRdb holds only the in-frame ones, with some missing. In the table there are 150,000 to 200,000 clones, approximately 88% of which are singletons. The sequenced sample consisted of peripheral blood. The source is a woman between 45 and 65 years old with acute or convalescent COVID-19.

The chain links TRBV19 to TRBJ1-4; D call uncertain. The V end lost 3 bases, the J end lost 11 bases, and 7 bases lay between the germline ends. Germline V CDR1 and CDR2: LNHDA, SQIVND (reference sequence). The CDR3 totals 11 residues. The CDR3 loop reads CASSIGGKLFF. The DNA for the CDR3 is TGTGCCAGTAGTATCGGAGGCAAACTGTTTTTT.

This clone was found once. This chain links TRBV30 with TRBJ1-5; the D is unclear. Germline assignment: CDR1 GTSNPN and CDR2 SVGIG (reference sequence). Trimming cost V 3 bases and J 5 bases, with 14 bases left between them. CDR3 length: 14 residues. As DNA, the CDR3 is TGTGCCTGGAGCCCCGGAGGGATCGATCAGCCCCAGCATTTT. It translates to CAWSPGGIDQPQHF.

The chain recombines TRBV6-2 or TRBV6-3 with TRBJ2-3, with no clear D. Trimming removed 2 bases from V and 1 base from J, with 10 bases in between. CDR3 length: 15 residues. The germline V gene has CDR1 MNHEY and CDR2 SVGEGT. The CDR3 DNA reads TGTGCCAGCAGTTACAGCCGGAGCCGCACAGATACGCAGTATTTT. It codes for CASSYSRSRTDTQYF.

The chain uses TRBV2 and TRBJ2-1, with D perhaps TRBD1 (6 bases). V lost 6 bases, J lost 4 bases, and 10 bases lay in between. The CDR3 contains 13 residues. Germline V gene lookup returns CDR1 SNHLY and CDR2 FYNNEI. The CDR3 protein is CASREDRYNEQFF. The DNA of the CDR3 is TGTGCCAGCAGAGAGGACAGATACAATGAGCAGTTCTTC.

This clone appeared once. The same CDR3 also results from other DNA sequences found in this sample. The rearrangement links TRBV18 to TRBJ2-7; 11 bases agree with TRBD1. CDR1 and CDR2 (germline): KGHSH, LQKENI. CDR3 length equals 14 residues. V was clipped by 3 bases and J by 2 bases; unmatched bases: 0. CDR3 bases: TGTGCCAGCTCACCGGGACAGGGGGCCTACGAGCAGTACTTC. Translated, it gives CASSPGQGAYEQYF.

CDR3 DNA: TGTGCCAGCAGCTTAGGGACAGGCTATGGCTACACCTTC. This codes for CASSLGTGYGYTF. V usage is TRBV11-3 and J usage is TRBJ1-2; TRBD1 aligns across 7 bases. CDR1 is SGHNT and CDR2 is YENEEA in the germline V gene. Trimming cost V 1 base and J 4 bases; bases outside gene matches: 0. This CDR3 region has 13 residues.

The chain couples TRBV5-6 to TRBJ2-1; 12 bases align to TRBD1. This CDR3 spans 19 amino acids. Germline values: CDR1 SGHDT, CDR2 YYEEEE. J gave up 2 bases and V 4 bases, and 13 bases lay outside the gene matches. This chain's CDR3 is CASSPGTGGKGGTYNEQFF. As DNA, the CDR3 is TGTGCCAGCAGCCCCGGGACAGGGGGCAAGGGCGGTACCTACAATGAGCAGTTCTTC.

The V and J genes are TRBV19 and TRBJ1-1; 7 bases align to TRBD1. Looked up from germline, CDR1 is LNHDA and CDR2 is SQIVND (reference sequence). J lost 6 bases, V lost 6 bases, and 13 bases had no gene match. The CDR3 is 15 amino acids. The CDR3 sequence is CASSPSRTTGPEAFF. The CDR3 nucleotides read TGTGCCAGTAGCCCTTCCCGGACGACAGGGCCTGAAGCTTTCTTT.

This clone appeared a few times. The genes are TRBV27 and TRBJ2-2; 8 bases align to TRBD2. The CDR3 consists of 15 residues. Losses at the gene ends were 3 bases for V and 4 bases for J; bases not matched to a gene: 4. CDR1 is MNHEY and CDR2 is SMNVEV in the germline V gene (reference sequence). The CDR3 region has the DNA TGTGCCAGCAGTTTTGCTAGCGGGCGCACCGGGGAGCTGTTTTTT. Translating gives CASSFASGRTGELFF.

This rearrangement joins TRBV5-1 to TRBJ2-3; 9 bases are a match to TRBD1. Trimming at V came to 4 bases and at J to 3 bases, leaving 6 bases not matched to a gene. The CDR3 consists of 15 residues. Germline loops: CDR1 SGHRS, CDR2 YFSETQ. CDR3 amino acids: CASSPSGTGTDTQYF. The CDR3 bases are TGCGCCAGCAGCCCCTCCGGGACAGGGACAGATACGCAGTATTTT.

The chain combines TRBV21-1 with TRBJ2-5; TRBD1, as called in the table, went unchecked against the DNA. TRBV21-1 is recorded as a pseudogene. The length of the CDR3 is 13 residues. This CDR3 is CASKEETEETQYF. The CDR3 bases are TGTGCCAGCAAAGAGGAGACAGAAGAGACCCAGTACTTC.

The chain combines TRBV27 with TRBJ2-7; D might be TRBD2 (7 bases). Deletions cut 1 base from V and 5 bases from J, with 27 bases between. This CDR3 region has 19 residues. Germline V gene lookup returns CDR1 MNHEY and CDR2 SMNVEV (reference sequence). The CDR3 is CASSLWGGNGGGLIHEQYF. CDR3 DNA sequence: TGTGCCAGCAGTTTATGGGGGGGCAATGGGGGAGGCCTCATCCACGAGCAGTACTTC.

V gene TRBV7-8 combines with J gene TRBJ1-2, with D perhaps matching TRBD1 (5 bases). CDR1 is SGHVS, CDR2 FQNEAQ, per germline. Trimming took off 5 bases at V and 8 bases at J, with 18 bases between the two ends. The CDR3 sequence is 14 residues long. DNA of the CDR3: TGTGCCAGCAGCCTTGGGGCTTCATCGGGCGGCTACACCTTC. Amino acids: CASSLGASSGGYTF.

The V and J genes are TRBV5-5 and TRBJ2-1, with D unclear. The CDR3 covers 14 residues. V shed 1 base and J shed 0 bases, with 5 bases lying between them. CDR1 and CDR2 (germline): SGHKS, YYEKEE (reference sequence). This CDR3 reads CASSLRVSYNEQFF. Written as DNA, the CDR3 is TGTGCCAGCAGCTTGCGGGTCTCCTACAATGAGCAGTTCTTC.

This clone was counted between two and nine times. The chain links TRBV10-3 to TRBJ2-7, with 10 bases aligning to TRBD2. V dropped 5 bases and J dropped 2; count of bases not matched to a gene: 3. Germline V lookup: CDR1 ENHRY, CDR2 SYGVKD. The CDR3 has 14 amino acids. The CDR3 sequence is CAISPGTSAYEQYF. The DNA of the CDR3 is TGTGCCATCAGTCCCGGGACTAGCGCCTACGAGCAGTACTTC.

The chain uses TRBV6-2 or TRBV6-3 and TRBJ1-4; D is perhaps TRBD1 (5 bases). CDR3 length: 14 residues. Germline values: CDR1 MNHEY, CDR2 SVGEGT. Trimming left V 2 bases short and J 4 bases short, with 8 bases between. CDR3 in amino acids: CASSYGGGNEKLFF. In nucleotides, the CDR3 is TGTGCCAGCAGTTACGGCGGGGGTAATGAAAAACTGTTTTTT.